This T cell receptor (beta chain) originates from a study of cytomegalovirus exposure and HLA in healthy donors. Study overall: Earlier sequencing of about 179 million T cells yielded about 120 million unique TCR beta sequences. About 82 million unique TCRs from HLA-typed donors were held in an early release of data.

PCR involved 60 Vbeta and 13 Jbeta primers. Here immunoSEQ multiplex PCR was the method, and the copy in TCRdb shows in-frame clones only, minus some. This listing includes 150,000 to 200,000 clones. V was cut by 8 bases and J by 1 base, with 11 bases left in between. CDR3 length equals 14 residues. Germline CDR1 MDHEN, CDR2 SYDVKM. The TCR was taken from a man aged 25 to 40 in good health and CMV-seronegative. Sample: PBMCs. This rearrangement joins TRBV28 to TRBJ2-2; no clear D gene. For the CDR3, the DNA is TGTGCCAGCGGTTCAGGTGGGAACACCGGGGAGCTGTTTTTT. Encoded protein: CASGSGGNTGELFF.